This is a list of T cell receptor beta chains from one sample in a study of cytotoxic CD8 clonotypes in ibrutinib-treated CLL. Profiling relied on immunoSEQ multiplex PCR, and the TCRdb table lists in-frame clones only, not all of them. Of about 150,000 clones listed, 79% are singletons. The specimen was PBMCs, collected after 12 months of ibrutinib treatment. All receptors derive from a human donor with chronic lymphocytic leukemia. Each CDR3 is given with its conserved first and last residue. The order of the fields is D gene, clone size, V gene, J gene, CDR3 DNA, CDR3 protein. D genes are given only for firm matches. Part of the rows lack a size; the others show once, few, many or a class for expanded clones.

NA	NA	TRBV7-2	TRBJ1-5	TGTGCCAGCAGCCTATTAAATGGCAATCAGCCCCAGCATTTT	CASSLLNGNQPQHF
NA	many	TRBV5-6	TRBJ1-1	TGTGCCAGCAGCCTGTACCTTGGGGGGATCACTGAAGCTTTCTTT	CASSLYLGGITEAFF
NA	NA	TRBV4-3	TRBJ2-2	TGCGCCAGCAGCCAAGGGGCCGCCGATCCAAGCACCGGGGAGCTGTTTTTT	CASSQGAADPSTGELFF
NA	once	TRBV9	TRBJ2-1	TGTGCCAGCAGCCCGCGGCTGGGGGTCAATGAGCAGTTCTTC	CASSPRLGVNEQFF
NA	NA	TRBV10-3	TRBJ2-5	TGTGCCATCAGGGGGACGGCGGTTGGGGGAGAAGAGACCCAGTACTTC	CAIRGTAVGGEETQYF
TRBD1	NA	TRBV7-2	TRBJ1-4	TGTGCCAGCAGACGACAGGGAGCAACTAATGAAAAACTGTTTTTT	CASRRQGATNEKLFF
TRBD1	NA	TRBV27	TRBJ2-1	TGTGCCAGCAGATCGGACAGGGCGTACGGTGAGCAGTTCTTC	CASRSDRAYGEQFF
NA	NA	TRBV18	TRBJ1-1	TGTGCCAGCTCCCGCGGGGGTTTGCTGGACACTGAAGCTTTCTTT	CASSRGGLLDTEAFF
NA	NA	TRBV18	TRBJ2-6	TGTGCCAGCTCACCGGTCGTTCAGGGTGGGGCTGGGGCCAACGTCCTGACTTTC	CASSPVVQGGAGANVLTF
NA	NA	TRBV2	TRBJ2-7	TGTGCCAGCAGTGAAGGCTTACAGAATCCCTACGAGCAGTACTTC	CASSEGLQNPYEQYF
NA	NA	TRBV5-1	TRBJ1-5	TGCGCCAGCAGCTGGATTCCGGGCACCAATCAGCCCCAGCATTTT	CASSWIPGTNQPQHF
NA	NA	TRBV6-5	TRBJ2-6	TGTGCCAGCAGCCTCGGATCTGGGGCCAACGTCCTGACTTTC	CASSLGSGANVLTF
NA	NA	TRBV9	TRBJ1-1	TGTGCCAGCAGCCCCCGACAAATGGCTGAAGCTTTCTTT	CASSPRQMAEAFF
NA	NA	TRBV4-1	TRBJ1-1	TGCGCCAGCAGCCAACTAAGGACAGAAAAATATGAAGCTTTCTTT	CASSQLRTEKYEAFF
TRBD1	NA	TRBV7-2	TRBJ2-5	TGTGCCAGCAGCGGGACAGACCAAGAGACCCAGTACTTC	CASSGTDQETQYF
NA	NA	TRBV9	TRBJ2-5	TGTGCCAGCAGCCCCGGGATAGCCGGGGAGACCCAGTACTTC	CASSPGIAGETQYF
NA	NA	TRBV19	TRBJ1-2	TGTGCCAGTAGTATAGATCATACAGGGACCTATGGCTACACCTTC	CASSIDHTGTYGYTF